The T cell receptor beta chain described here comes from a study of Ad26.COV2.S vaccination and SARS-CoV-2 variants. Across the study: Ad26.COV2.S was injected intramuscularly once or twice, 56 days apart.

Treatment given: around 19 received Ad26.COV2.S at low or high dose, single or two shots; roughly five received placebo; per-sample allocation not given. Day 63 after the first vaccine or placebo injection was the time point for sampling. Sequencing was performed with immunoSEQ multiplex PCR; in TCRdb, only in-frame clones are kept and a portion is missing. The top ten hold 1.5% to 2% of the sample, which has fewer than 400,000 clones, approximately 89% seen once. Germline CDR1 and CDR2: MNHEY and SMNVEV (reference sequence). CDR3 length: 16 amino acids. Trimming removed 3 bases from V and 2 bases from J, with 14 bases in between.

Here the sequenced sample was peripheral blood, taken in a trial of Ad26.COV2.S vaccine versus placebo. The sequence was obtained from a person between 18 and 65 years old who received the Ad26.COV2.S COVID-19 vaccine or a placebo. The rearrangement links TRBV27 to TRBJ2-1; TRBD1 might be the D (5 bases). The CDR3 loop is CASSFDSFGTYNEQFF. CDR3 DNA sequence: TGTGCCAGCAGTTTCGACAGTTTCGGAACCTACAATGAGCAGTTCTTC.